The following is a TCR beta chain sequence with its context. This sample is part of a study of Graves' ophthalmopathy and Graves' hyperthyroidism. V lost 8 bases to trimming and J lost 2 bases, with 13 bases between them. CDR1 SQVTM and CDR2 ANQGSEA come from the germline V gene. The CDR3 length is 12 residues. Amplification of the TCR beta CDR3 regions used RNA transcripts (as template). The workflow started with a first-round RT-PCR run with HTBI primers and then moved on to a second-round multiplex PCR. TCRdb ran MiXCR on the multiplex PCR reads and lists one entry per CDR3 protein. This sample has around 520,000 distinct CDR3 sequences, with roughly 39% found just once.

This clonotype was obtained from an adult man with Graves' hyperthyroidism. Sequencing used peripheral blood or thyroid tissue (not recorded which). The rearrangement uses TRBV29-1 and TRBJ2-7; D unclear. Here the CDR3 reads CSLFRVTYEQYF. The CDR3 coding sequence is TGCAGCTTGTTCCGGGTTACCTACGAGCAGTACTTC.